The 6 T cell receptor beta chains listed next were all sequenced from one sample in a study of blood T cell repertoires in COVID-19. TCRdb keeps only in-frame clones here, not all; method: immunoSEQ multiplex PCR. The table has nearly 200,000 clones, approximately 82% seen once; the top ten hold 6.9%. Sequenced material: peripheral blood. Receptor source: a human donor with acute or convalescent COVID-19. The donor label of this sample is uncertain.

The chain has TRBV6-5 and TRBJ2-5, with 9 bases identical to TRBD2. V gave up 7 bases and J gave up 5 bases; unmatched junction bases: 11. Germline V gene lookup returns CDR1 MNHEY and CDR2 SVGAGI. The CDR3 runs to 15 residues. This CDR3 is CASTPLAGGPETQYF. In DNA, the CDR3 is TGTGCCAGCACCCCACTGGCGGGAGGGCCCGAGACCCAGTACTTC.

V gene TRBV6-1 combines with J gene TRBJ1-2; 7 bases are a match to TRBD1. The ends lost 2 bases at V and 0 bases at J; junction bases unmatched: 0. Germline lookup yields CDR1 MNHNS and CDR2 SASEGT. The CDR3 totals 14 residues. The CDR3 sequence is CASSEQGANYGYTF. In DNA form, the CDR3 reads TGTGCCAGCAGTGAACAGGGGGCTAACTATGGCTACACCTTC.

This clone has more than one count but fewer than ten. CDR3 residues: CASTIRRGMNTEAFF. DNA for the CDR3: TGTGCCAGCACTATCAGGCGGGGTATGAACACTGAAGCTTTCTTT. The chain is built from TRBV7-2 and TRBJ1-1; D gene uncertain. This CDR3 comprises 15 residues. Germline V gene sequence: CDR1 SGHTA, CDR2 FQGNSA. Trimming removed 7 bases from V and 0 bases from J, with 15 bases in between.

The CDR3 DNA sequence: TGTGCCAGCAGTCTAGCGTCCACAGATACGCAGTATTTT. Translation: CASSLASTDTQYF. The chain is built from TRBV7-3 and TRBJ2-3; the D gene is possibly TRBD2 (6 bases). Germline V lookup: CDR1 SGHTA, CDR2 FQGTGA. Trimming cost V 6 bases and J 2 bases, with 9 bases left between them. The CDR3 runs to 13 residues.

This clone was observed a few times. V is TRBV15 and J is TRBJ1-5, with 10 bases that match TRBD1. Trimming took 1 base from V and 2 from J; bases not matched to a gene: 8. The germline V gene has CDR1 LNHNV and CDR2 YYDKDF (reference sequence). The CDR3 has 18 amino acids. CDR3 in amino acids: CATSRGSGTGVGNQPQHF. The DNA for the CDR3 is TGTGCCACCAGCAGAGGTTCCGGGACAGGGGTAGGCAATCAGCCCCAGCATTTT.

The DNA for the CDR3 is TGTGCCACGGGGCGGGGACAGGGTGACTATGGCTACACCTTC. This codes for CATGRGQGDYGYTF. V and J are TRBV10-3 and TRBJ1-2; 9 bases line up with TRBD1. Looked up from germline, CDR1 is ENHRY and CDR2 is SYGVKD. Trimming cost V 10 bases and J 3 bases; bases outside gene matches: 9. CDR3 length: 14 residues.